This is a list of T cell receptor beta chains from one sample in a study of shared clonotypes between healthy human individuals. Method: immunoSEQ multiplex PCR; TCRdb's copy keeps in-frame clones and lacks some. The table has about 470,000 clones, roughly 83% seen once; the top ten hold less than 15%. Sequenced: PBMCs. Source of these receptors: a woman in her thirties or forties in good health. Some clones in this sample may be carry-over from other donors' samples. The CDR3 runs from the conserved cysteine through the conserved F or W.

v_call	j_call	cdr3_length	cdr3_aa
TRBV18	TRBJ1-2	15	CASSPRAELSYGYTF
TRBV7-3	TRBJ2-7	13	CASSPGQGGEQYF
TRBV11-2	TRBJ2-7	16	CASTPRPGQVNYEQYF
TRBV9	TRBJ1-4	15	CASSEGSMGNEKLFF
TRBV30	TRBJ1-5	14	CAWSPLGLGQPQHF
TRBV5-1	TRBJ2-7	14	CASSLTDWSREQYF
TRBV5-4	TRBJ2-1	12	CASSLGGYEQFF
TRBV2	TRBJ2-3	14	CAGLPGLAGDTQYF
TRBV30	TRBJ2-2	18	CAWIPSLWTRGNTGELFF
TRBV20-1	TRBJ2-5	11	CSAGTGGSQYF
TRBV29-1	TRBJ1-1	13	CSVGGTVNTEAFF
TRBV6-6	TRBJ2-7	14	CASSYSSSSYEQYF
TRBV19	TRBJ1-2	14	CASSTWGRFNGYTF
TRBV18	TRBJ1-4	15	CASSPLVGSNEKLFF
TRBV5-1	TRBJ1-1	15	CASSLTMSAGGEAFF
TRBV29-1	TRBJ1-2	14	CSVEDSGGRDGYTF
TRBV5-1	TRBJ2-7	14	CASTLETGTYEQYF
TRBV7-9	TRBJ2-1	15	CASSLSGNSYNEQFF
TRBV28	TRBJ2-7	15	CASSLFQGMIYEQYF
TRBV11-2	TRBJ1-5	15	CASSLGGQYNQPQHF
TRBV19	TRBJ1-1	15	CASSNPGQVRTEAFF
TRBV23-1	TRBJ2-7	15	CARPLPSGSHYEQYF
TRBV11-3	TRBJ2-2	15	CASSPSGSNTGELFF
TRBV9	TRBJ1-2	15	CASSVGFGGYYGYTF
TRBV19	TRBJ2-7	13	CASSRRGPYEQYF
TRBV7-7	TRBJ2-5	15	CASSSTTGEGGTQYF
TRBV9	TRBJ2-5	15	CASSPRPGKGETQYF
TRBV27	TRBJ2-5	14	CASTPLRGGETQYF
TRBV9	TRBJ2-2	15	CASSVVGQFTGELFF
TRBV18	TRBJ2-7	14	CASSPRDFAYEQYF
TRBV25-1	TRBJ1-2	13	CASSDRGNYGYTF
TRBV30	TRBJ2-7	15	CAWSGVTGSSYEQYF
TRBV19	TRBJ1-1	14	CASSIGQGNTEAFF
TRBV18	TRBJ2-2	14	CASSPQTGDGELFF
TRBV19	TRBJ2-1	13	CASSRGGYNEQFF
TRBV28	TRBJ2-1	15	CASSQGPGTVGEQFF
TRBV6-5	TRBJ2-7	15	CASSYSWDGTYEQYF
TRBV5-1	TRBJ1-4	16	CASSLTRQQGGEKLFF
TRBV30	TRBJ2-2	14	CAWSGAPNTGELFF
TRBV4-1	TRBJ2-3	18	CASSQEGGRGRATDTQYF
TRBV28	TRBJ1-5	13	CASTGVVGWPQHF
TRBV19	TRBJ1-2	14	CASSISGGNYGYTF
TRBV6-5	TRBJ2-7	16	CASSSLPGQGLSEQYF
TRBV7-9	TRBJ1-1	14	CASSLKQGETEAFF
TRBV28	TRBJ1-1	13	CASSLWGNTEAFF
TRBV7-9	TRBJ1-1	14	CASSLTGEDTEAFF
TRBV30	TRBJ2-2	14	CAWGRVGLYGELFF
TRBV7-8	TRBJ1-5	15	CASSLDPDRDQPQHF